A selection of T cell receptor beta chains follows, all from one sample in a study of monozygotic twins with cystic fibrosis. Clones were sequenced by immunoSEQ multiplex PCR, and TCRdb holds only the in-frame ones, with some missing. This sample has 8,000 or so clones, with 94% found just once. Sequencing used blood. All receptors derive from a boy aged 2 to 10 with cystic fibrosis. The conserved cysteine and the conserved F or W are not part of the CDR3 here. A D gene is named only where the DNA matches it firmly. Clone size appears in some rows only: once, few, many, or a class for an expanded clone.

abundance	d_gene	len	v_gene	CDR3aa
.	TRBD1	14	TRBV18	ASSLGTASVNYGYT
once	.	8	TRBV2	ASSGAEAF
.	.	13	TRBV5-6	ASSWEDRGQETQY
few	.	11	TRBV27	ASSLGSAYEQY
.	.	10	TRBV7-9	ASSLFGGEQF
.	.	10	TRBV9	ASNQGTDTQY
.	.	15	TRBV18	ASSPQGGGTASYEQY
.	.	11	TRBV7-8	ASSFKTDQPQH
.	.	14	TRBV11-2	ASSSPNEGGSRGYT
.	.	17	TRBV27	ASIGASRMTGGLNTEAF
.	.	13	TRBV11-2	ASSLDLGKNYGYT
.	.	14	TRBV9	ASSAPWTEAVDTQY
.	.	11	TRBV9	ASSDGDNSPLH
.	.	14	TRBV7-2	ASSLYGVPENTEAF
.	TRBD1	12	TRBV7-8	ASSRDRPTGELF
.	TRBD1	13	TRBV5-4	ASSLWTGLSDTQY
.	TRBD1	12	TRBV6-5	ASSLTGSPSIQY
.	.	9	TRBV20-1	SATNTDTQY
.	.	13	TRBV4-1	ASSQAGVRPLEQY
.	TRBD1	14	TRBV7-7	ASSPHSGTGDNEQF